One and the same sample provided the 21 T cell receptor beta chains below, sequenced in a study of T cell responses to AZD1222 COVID-19 vaccine. Method: immunoSEQ multiplex PCR; TCRdb's copy keeps in-frame clones and lacks some. The sample has 150,000 to 200,000 clones; about nine tenths are singletons. The source material was peripheral blood, sampled 28 days after the second AZD1222 dose. The receptors shown here come from an adult who received the AZD1222 COVID-19 vaccine.

This chain joins TRBV28 and TRBJ1-1; TRBD1 is a possible D gene (6 bases). The germline V gene encodes CDR1 MDHEN and CDR2 SYDVKM. This CDR3 comprises 13 residues. V lost 7 bases and J 1 base, leaving 10 bases between the germline ends. CDR3 nucleotide sequence: TGTGCCAGCACCGCGACAGGGAACACTGAAGCTTTCTTT. Amino acid sequence: CASTATGNTEAFF. Together with reference TRBV28 and TRBJ1-1, the CDR3 gives the full variable domain: DVKVTQSSRYLVKRTGEKVFLECVQDMDHENMFWYRQDPGLGLRLIYFSYDVKMKEKGDIPEGYSVSREKKERFSLILESASTNQTSMYLCASTATGNTEAFFGQGTRLTVV.

The chain carries TRBV10-3 and TRBJ2-3; a possible D gene is TRBD2 (5 bases). CDR1 and CDR2 from the germline V gene are ENHRY and SYGVKD. This CDR3 contains 13 residues. The V and J ends lost 11 bases and 3 bases respectively, with 15 bases between them. The CDR3 coding sequence is TGTGCCTCCGAGGGCAGCTTGACAGATACGCAGTATTTT. Encoded protein: CASEGSLTDTQYF.

This clone was seen a few times. The chain has TRBV7-9 and TRBJ1-5; the D is unclear. Per the germline V gene, CDR1 is SEHNR and CDR2 is FQNEAQ (reference sequence). V dropped 1 base and J dropped 7 bases, with 11 bases sitting between them. This CDR3 region has 14 residues. This CDR3 reads CASSLGEGDQPQHF. In DNA form, the CDR3 reads TGTGCCAGCAGCTTAGGGGAGGGAGACCAGCCCCAGCATTTT.

About this clone itself: The same CDR3 also results from other DNA sequences found in this sample. The rearrangement joins TRBV5-1 to TRBJ2-3; D is undetermined. Deletions cut 0 bases from V and 0 bases from J, with 5 bases between. The germline V gene encodes CDR1 SGHRS and CDR2 YFSETQ. The CDR3 loop spans 14 amino acids. The CDR3 nucleotides are TGCGCCAGCAGCTTGGGAAGTAGCACAGATACGCAGTATTTT. Its translation: CASSLGSSTDTQYF.

The V and J genes are TRBV19 and TRBJ1-5; 7 bases fit TRBD1. J lost 1 base, V lost 6 bases, and 6 bases had no gene match. Germline CDR1 and CDR2: LNHDA and SQIVND (reference sequence). The CDR3 is 15 residues long. The CDR3 region is CASSDRAGSNQPQHF. The DNA of the CDR3 is TGTGCCAGTAGCGACAGGGCTGGAAGCAATCAGCCCCAGCATTTT.

The chain joins TRBV30 to TRBJ1-1; D gene ambiguous. Per the germline V gene, CDR1 is GTSNPN and CDR2 is SVGIG (reference sequence). V lost 3 bases and J lost 1, with 9 bases in between. The CDR3 sequence is 13 residues long. As DNA, the CDR3 is TGTGCCTGGAGCGCGACGGCGAACACTGAAGCTTTCTTT. Its protein is CAWSATANTEAFF.

The chain links TRBV5-1 to TRBJ2-1, with D maybe TRBD2 (5 bases). From germline, CDR1 is SGHRS and CDR2 YFSETQ. Trimming took off 5 bases at V and 6 bases at J, with 21 bases between the two ends. There are 16 residues in the CDR3. CDR3 nucleotide sequence: TGCGCCAGCAGATCTGGTCGGACTTCCTTAGGCAATGAGCAGTTCTTC. Translated, it gives CASRSGRTSLGNEQFF.

The chain joins TRBV5-5 to TRBJ2-7; D is possibly TRBD1 or TRBD2 (5 bases each). V shed 1 base and J shed 4 bases, with 15 bases lying between them. The germline V gene encodes CDR1 SGHKS and CDR2 YYEKEE (reference sequence). This CDR3 spans 15 amino acids. The DNA for the CDR3 is TGTGCCAGCAGCTTGTTGACCGGGACGGAGTACGAGCAGTACTTC. Amino acid sequence: CASSLLTGTEYEQYF. Full variable domain (outside the CDR3, taken from reference TRBV5-5 and TRBJ2-7): DAGVTQSPTHLIKTRGQQVTLRCSPISGHKSVSWYQQVLGQGPQFIFQYYEKEERGRGNFPDRFSARQFPNYSSELNVNALLLGDSALYLCASSLLTGTEYEQYFGPGTRLTVT.

This chain joins TRBV18 and TRBJ1-4; D gene ambiguous. Per germline, CDR1 KGHSH and CDR2 LQKENI. CDR3 size: 15 residues. V lost 3 bases to trimming and J lost 1 base, with 9 bases between them. CDR3 loop: CASSPTVGTNEKLFF. Written as DNA, the CDR3 is TGTGCCAGCTCACCCACGGTCGGAACTAATGAAAAACTGTTTTTT.

V is TRBV6-6 and J is TRBJ1-2, with TRBD1 as a possible D gene (6 bases). There are 15 residues in the CDR3. Germline V CDR1 and CDR2: MNHNY, SVGAGI (reference sequence). V was pared by 4 bases and J by 3 bases, with 15 bases between. DNA for the CDR3: TGTGCCAGCAGTTCCGCCGTGACAGGAGACTATGGCTACACCTTC. It codes for CASSSAVTGDYGYTF.

The chain carries TRBV27 and TRBJ1-2, with no clear D. Trimming took 6 bases from V and 8 from J, leaving 13 bases between them. The V gene's germline CDR1 is MNHEY and CDR2 SMNVEV (reference sequence). This CDR3 comprises 12 residues. For the CDR3, the DNA is TGTGCCAGCAGCCCAGAAGCTGGGGGCTACACCTTC. Translated: CASSPEAGGYTF.

The V and J genes are TRBV28 and TRBJ2-1; no firm D call. The CDR3 covers 10 residues. Trimming took off 7 bases at V and 12 bases at J, with 10 bases between the two ends. Germline-derived CDR1 and CDR2 are MDHEN and SYDVKM. The chain's CDR3 is CASIGKRQFF. CDR3 DNA: TGTGCCAGCATTGGGAAACGGCAGTTCTTC.

The V gene is TRBV4-1, the J gene TRBJ2-7; 13 nucleotides agree with TRBD2. The CDR3 has 15 residues. Germline CDR1 and CDR2: MGHRA and YSYEKL. Trimming removed 2 bases from V and 3 bases from J; junction bases left unmatched: 1. CDR3: CASSQRTSGGYEQYF. The CDR3 DNA sequence: TGCGCCAGCAGCCAACGGACTAGCGGGGGCTACGAGCAGTACTTC.

This clone has more than one count but fewer than ten. V and J are TRBV7-9 and TRBJ1-4; D ambiguous. The V gene lost 5 bases and the J gene lost 3 bases, with 16 bases spanning the gap. The CDR3 consists of 16 residues. The germline V gene encodes CDR1 SEHNR and CDR2 FQNEAQ (reference sequence). CDR3: CASSQSRRLANEKLFF. In DNA form, the CDR3 reads TGTGCCAGCAGCCAATCCCGAAGGCTCGCTAATGAAAAACTGTTTTTT.

This chain joins TRBV27 and TRBJ1-2; 7 nucleotides align to TRBD1. The CDR3 has 16 residues. J gave up 5 bases and V 6 bases, and 15 bases lay outside the gene matches. Germline V gene sequence: CDR1 MNHEY, CDR2 SMNVEV (reference sequence). The CDR3 loop reads CASRPGQTFNWYGYTF. The DNA for the CDR3 is TGTGCCAGCAGGCCGGGACAGACGTTCAATTGGTATGGCTACACCTTC.

The chain links TRBV10-3 to TRBJ1-2; D remains unclear. The CDR3 spans 13 residues. Germline V gene data show CDR1 as ENHRY and CDR2 as SYGVKD. V was cut by 6 bases and J by 4 bases, with 12 bases left in between. Here the CDR3 DNA reads TGTGCCATCAGGTCCGAGGCAAGCTATGGCTACACCTTC. As protein: CAIRSEASYGYTF.

This sequence joins TRBV29-1 and TRBJ2-2, with D unresolved. The V gene lost 8 bases and the J gene lost 0 bases, with 13 bases spanning the gap. Germline CDR1 SQVTM, CDR2 ANQGSEA. This CDR3 is 14 amino acids long. As DNA, the CDR3 is TGCAGCACCTGGGTAGGCTCGAACACCGGGGAGCTGTTTTTT. It codes for CSTWVGSNTGELFF.

The rearrangement joins TRBV7-2 to TRBJ2-5; TRBD2 aligns across 9 bases. There are 17 residues in the CDR3. Germline V gives CDR1 SGHTA, CDR2 FQGNSA. The junction had 10 bases not matched to a gene; V was cut back by 0 bases and J by 5 bases. The CDR3 spells CASSLASGGTYGETQYF. Written as DNA, the CDR3 is TGTGCCAGCAGCTTAGCCAGCGGGGGGACCTACGGGGAGACCCAGTACTTC.

The V gene is TRBV5-1, the J gene TRBJ2-3; 11 bases are shared with TRBD2. The CDR3 has 16 amino acids. Germline CDR1 SGHRS, CDR2 YFSETQ. J lost 2 bases, V lost 9 bases, and 11 bases had no gene match. The CDR3 coding sequence is TGCGCCACCAAAGCCGGGACTAGCGGTGACACAGATACGCAGTATTTT. Amino acids: CATKAGTSGDTDTQYF.

The V call is TRBV28, the J call TRBJ2-7; D call uncertain. Germline loops: CDR1 MDHEN, CDR2 SYDVKM. V was trimmed by 2 bases and J by 0 bases, leaving 8 bases between them. This CDR3 spans 14 amino acids. CDR3 residues: CASSLHSSSYEQYF. For the CDR3, the DNA is TGTGCCAGCAGTTTACACAGCAGCTCCTACGAGCAGTACTTC.

This clone showed up just a few times. CDR3 coding DNA: TGTGCCAGCAGTGAAGTCTGGACACCCTACAATGAGCAGTTCTTC. It codes for CASSEVWTPYNEQFF. The gene calls are TRBV6-1 and TRBJ2-1, with D perhaps TRBD1 (5 bases). The CDR3 has 15 amino acids. The V end was cut by 1 base, the J end by 2 bases, with 9 bases between. From germline, CDR1 is MNHNS and CDR2 SASEGT.